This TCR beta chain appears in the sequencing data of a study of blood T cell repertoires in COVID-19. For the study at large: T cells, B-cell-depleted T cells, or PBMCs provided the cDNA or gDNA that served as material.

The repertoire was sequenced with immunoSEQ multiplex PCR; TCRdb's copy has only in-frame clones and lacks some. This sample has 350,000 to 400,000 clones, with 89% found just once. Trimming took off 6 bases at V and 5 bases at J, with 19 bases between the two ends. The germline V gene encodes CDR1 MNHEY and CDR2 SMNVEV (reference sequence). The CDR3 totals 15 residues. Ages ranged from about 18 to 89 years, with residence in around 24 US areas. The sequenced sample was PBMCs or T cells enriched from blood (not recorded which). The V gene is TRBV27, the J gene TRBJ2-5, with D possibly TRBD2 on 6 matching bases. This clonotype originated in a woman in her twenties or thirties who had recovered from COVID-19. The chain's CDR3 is CASSRDLTGMETQYF. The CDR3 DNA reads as TGTGCCAGCAGCCGGGACTTAACGGGAATGGAGACCCAGTACTTC.